This T cell receptor (beta chain) was sequenced during a study of blood T cell repertoires in COVID-19. The CDR3 has 13 amino acids. In germline, CDR1 is MNHNY, CDR2 SVGAGI (reference sequence). V was shortened by 7 bases and J by 4 bases, with 8 bases between the two germline ends. Clones were sequenced by immunoSEQ multiplex PCR, and TCRdb holds only the in-frame ones, with some missing. Of 120,000 or so clones in the sample, around four fifths were seen once. The rearrangement joins TRBV6-6 to TRBJ1-6; no definite D call. Sequencing was carried out using peripheral blood. The source of this sequence is a human donor in a cohort sampled during active COVID-19. CDR3 residues: CASTTGYNSPLHF. The CDR3 DNA reads as TGTGCCAGCACTACGGGTTATAATTCACCCCTCCACTTT.